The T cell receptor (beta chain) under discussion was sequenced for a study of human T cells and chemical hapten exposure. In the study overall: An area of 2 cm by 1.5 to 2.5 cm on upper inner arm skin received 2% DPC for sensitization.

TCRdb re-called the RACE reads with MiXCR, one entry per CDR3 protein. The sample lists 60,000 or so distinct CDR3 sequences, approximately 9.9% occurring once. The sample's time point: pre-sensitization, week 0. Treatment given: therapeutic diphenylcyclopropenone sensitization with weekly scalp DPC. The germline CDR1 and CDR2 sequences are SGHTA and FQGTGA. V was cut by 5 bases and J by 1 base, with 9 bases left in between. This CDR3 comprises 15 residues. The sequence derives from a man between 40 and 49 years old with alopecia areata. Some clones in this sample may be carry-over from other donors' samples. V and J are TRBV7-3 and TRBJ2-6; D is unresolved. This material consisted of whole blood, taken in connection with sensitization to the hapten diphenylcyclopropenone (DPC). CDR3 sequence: CASSPTRSGANVLTF. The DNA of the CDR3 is TGTGCCAGCAGCCCGACACGTTCTGGGGCCAACGTCCTGACTTTC.